This TCR beta chain is from a study of molecular identifiers for immune sequencing clone quantification. Overall study results and limits: Approximately 1 million naive cells reportedly did not prevent detection of spiked Jurkat TCR RNA from one cell. In CMV-specific effectors, clones above 20 copies held over 99% of molecules; naive, under 1%.

In regard to this clonotype: Its matching antigen is unknown.

V shed 1 base, J shed 5 bases, and the junction held 4 bases outside the gene matches. CDR1 is MGHDK and CDR2 is SYGVNS in the germline V gene. The CDR3 consists of 15 residues. Library preparation followed earlier protocols using designated TCR primers. Via MiXCR, TCRdb re-called the PCR reads, giving one row per CDR3 protein. The sample includes some 680,000 distinct CDR3 sequences, 25% of them seen just once. This TCR was sampled from a human donor in good health. Some libraries in this study had Jurkat cell RNA spiked in. The sample was naive CD8+ T cells from blood, with Jurkat cell RNA spiked in. The subset: FACS-sorted CD8+CD4-CCR7+CD45RA+ naive T cells. This chain joins TRBV25-1 and TRBJ2-3; 9 bases map to TRBD2. As DNA, the CDR3 is TGTGCCAGCAGTGAATCGGATAGCGGGGGAGATACGCAGTATTTT. It encodes CASSESDSGGDTQYF.